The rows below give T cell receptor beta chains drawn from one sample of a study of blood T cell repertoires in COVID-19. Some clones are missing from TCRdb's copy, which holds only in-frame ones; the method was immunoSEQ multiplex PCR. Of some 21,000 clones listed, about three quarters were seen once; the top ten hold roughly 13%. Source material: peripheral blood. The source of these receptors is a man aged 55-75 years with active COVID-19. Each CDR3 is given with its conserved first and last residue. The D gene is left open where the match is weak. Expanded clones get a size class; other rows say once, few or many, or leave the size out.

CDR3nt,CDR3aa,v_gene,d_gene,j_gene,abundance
TGTGCCAGCAGTGCAGTAAGACTAGCGGGAGGACCTAACGAGCAGTACTTC,CASSAVRLAGGPNEQYF,TRBV6-1,TRBD2,TRBJ2-7,once
TGCGCCAGCAGCCGGGGGACAGGTGGAAACACCATATATTTT,CASSRGTGGNTIYF,TRBV5-1,TRBD1,TRBJ1-3,once
TGTGCCAGTAGTATTAATTTTGGGGGCGGCGGCTACACCTTC,CASSINFGGGGYTF,TRBV19,.,TRBJ1-2,.
TGTGCCAGCAGCTTGGGGGGGGTGAGCAATCAGCCCCAGCATTTT,CASSLGGVSNQPQHF,TRBV7-2,.,TRBJ1-5,once
TGTGCCAGCAGTTACTCGAGGGCAGGGGGCACTGAAGCTTTCTTT,CASSYSRAGGTEAFF,TRBV6-5,TRBD1,TRBJ1-1,.
TGCGCCAGCAGCCAAGTTGCGGGAGGTACAACCGGGGAGCTGTTTTTT,CASSQVAGGTTGELFF,TRBV4-3,TRBD2,TRBJ2-2,.
TGTGCCAGCACCCTTTATGAGATCCGAGCCACTGAAGCTTTCTTT,CASTLYEIRATEAFF,TRBV28,.,TRBJ1-1,.
TGTGCCAGCAGTTACTCGACTTGGACAGGAAACACCATATATTTT,CASSYSTWTGNTIYF,TRBV6-2/TRBV6-3,.,TRBJ1-3,.
TGTGCCAGCAGTGAAGGAGACAGCTCTACAAATGAGCAGTTCTTC,CASSEGDSSTNEQFF,TRBV6-4,.,TRBJ2-1,.
TGTGCCTGGAGTGCAGGCGTGTACAATGAGCAGTTCTTC,CAWSAGVYNEQFF,TRBV30,.,TRBJ2-1,.
TGTGCCTGCGGAGGGGGAGGGAACTACGAGCAGTACTTC,CACGGGGNYEQYF,TRBV28,.,TRBJ2-7,once
TGTGCCAGCAGTTTATCTCCGACAGGGGTCGGTGGCTACACCTTC,CASSLSPTGVGGYTF,TRBV27,TRBD1,TRBJ1-2,.
TGTGCCAGCAGTTACTCCGGGGGGCAAGAGACCCAGTACTTC,CASSYSGGQETQYF,TRBV6-5,TRBD2,TRBJ2-5,few
TGTGCCAGCAGCTTAAGTACTAGCGGGAAATACGAGCAGTACTTC,CASSLSTSGKYEQYF,TRBV7-2,TRBD2,TRBJ2-7,.
TGTGCCAGTAGTAAGCGGCCGGGAGGGGGCACAGATACGCAGTATTTT,CASSKRPGGGTDTQYF,TRBV19,TRBD2,TRBJ2-3,once
TGTGCCATCAGTGAGGCCCGGGACAGCGGGCAGTTCTTC,CAISEARDSGQFF,TRBV10-3,TRBD1,TRBJ2-1,.
TGTGCCAGCTGGACTAGCGGGCAGAGCTCCTACAATGAGCAGTTCTTC,CASWTSGQSSYNEQFF,TRBV2,TRBD2,TRBJ2-1,.
TGTGCCAGCATCGGGGAGAGCTTCCAAGAGACCCAGTACTTC,CASIGESFQETQYF,TRBV2,.,TRBJ2-5,.
TGTGCCAGTAGTTCCCCCCTACCCTACACCGGGGAGCTGTTTTTT,CASSSPLPYTGELFF,TRBV19,.,TRBJ2-2,once
TGTGCCAGCAGCCGAGGCACGCGATATTCACCCCTCCACTTT,CASSRGTRYSPLHF,TRBV3-1/TRBV3-2,.,TRBJ1-6,.
TGTGCCACCTTAGGGAGGGGAAATGAAAAACTGTTTTTT,CATLGRGNEKLFF,TRBV15,.,TRBJ1-4,.
TGTGCCAGCAGTGTCCTCGCGCAAGAGCAGTACTTC,CASSVLAQEQYF,TRBV2,.,TRBJ2-7,.
TGTGCCAGCAGTGAAAGGTCAGGGGGCGGGAATGAGCAGTTCTTC,CASSERSGGGNEQFF,TRBV6-1,TRBD1,TRBJ2-1,.
TGTGCCAGCAGCGGACAGGGCGAGACTGAAGCTTTCTTT,CASSGQGETEAFF,TRBV6-5,TRBD1,TRBJ1-1,.
TGTGCCACCCTTGGGAGTAACACCGGGGAGCTGTTTTTT,CATLGSNTGELFF,TRBV10-3,.,TRBJ2-2,.
TGCGCCAGCAGCCAAGCAGGGACTTCGGGCGAGCAGTACTTC,CASSQAGTSGEQYF,TRBV4-3,.,TRBJ2-7,.
TGTGCCAGCAGCCGTATAAGCGGGAGCCAGTCCGATACGCAGTATTTT,CASSRISGSQSDTQYF,TRBV11-2,TRBD2,TRBJ2-3,.
TGCGCCAGCAGCGGAGGACAGGGTACCGTGAACACTGAAGCTTTCTTT,CASSGGQGTVNTEAFF,TRBV5-1,TRBD1,TRBJ1-1,.
TGTGCCAGTAGTATAAGTCAGGTTCGCACCGGGGAGCTGTTTTTT,CASSISQVRTGELFF,TRBV19,.,TRBJ2-2,.
TGTGCCAGCAGTGAAGGACAGGGTCGGTCCTATAATTCACCCCTCCACTTT,CASSEGQGRSYNSPLHF,TRBV6-1,TRBD1,TRBJ1-6,.
TGTGCCAGCAGCCTCCGGGGTGACGGGGGTAATGAAAAACTGTTTTTT,CASSLRGDGGNEKLFF,TRBV9,.,TRBJ1-4,.
TGTGCCAGCAGCCCAGGGTCTTACGAGCAGTACTTC,CASSPGSYEQYF,TRBV5-4,.,TRBJ2-7,few
TGCGCCAGCAGTGAGAGGGTAGCGGGGGGCTACGAGCAGTACTTC,CASSERVAGGYEQYF,TRBV10-2,TRBD2,TRBJ2-7,.
TGCGCCAGCAGCCAAGCACAGAGCAACAATGAGCAGTTCTTC,CASSQAQSNNEQFF,TRBV4-1,.,TRBJ2-1,.
TGTGCCAGCAGTAAGGACAGGGGAACGGAGACCCAGTACTTC,CASSKDRGTETQYF,TRBV6-5,TRBD1,TRBJ2-5,.
TGCGCCAGCAGTGAGGACAGGCGATACTCCTACGAGCAGTACTTC,CASSEDRRYSYEQYF,TRBV10-1,.,TRBJ2-7,.
TGTGCCAGCAGCGCGACCCCGGGACAGGGACCGGAGGGCTACACCTTC,CASSATPGQGPEGYTF,TRBV9,TRBD1,TRBJ1-2,.
TGTGCCAGCAGCCAAAGGCCCCTAGATGAGACCCAGTACTTC,CASSQRPLDETQYF,TRBV4-2,.,TRBJ2-5,.
TGTGCCAGCACCTTGGGACGGGGGAGACAAGAGACCCAGTACTTC,CASTLGRGRQETQYF,TRBV7-3,.,TRBJ2-5,.
TGTGCCTGGAGTTCGGACAGGGTTTACCAGCCCCAGCATTTT,CAWSSDRVYQPQHF,TRBV30,TRBD1,TRBJ1-5,.
TGTGCCACCAGTGATCCGGACAGAGCATACAATGAGCAGTTCTTC,CATSDPDRAYNEQFF,TRBV24-1,.,TRBJ2-1,.
TGTGCCAGCAGCTTATGGACTAGCGGTCACAATGAGCAGTTCTTC,CASSLWTSGHNEQFF,TRBV7-9,TRBD2,TRBJ2-1,.
TGTGCCTGGGCCACAACAGGGGGCCCTGAAGCTTTCTTT,CAWATTGGPEAFF,TRBV30,TRBD1,TRBJ1-1,.
TGTGCCAGCAGTTTCGGACTAGCGGGAGCTAATGAGCAGTTCTTC,CASSFGLAGANEQFF,TRBV28,TRBD2,TRBJ2-1,.
TGTGCCAGCAGTTTAGCAGGGGACTACGAGCAGTACTTC,CASSLAGDYEQYF,TRBV27,.,TRBJ2-7,.
TGTGCCAGCAGCCCAAGGGGTCTGTCGGGCGAGCAGTACTTC,CASSPRGLSGEQYF,TRBV2,.,TRBJ2-7,few
TGTGCCAGTAGTACACAGGGGGGGACCTACGAGCAGTACTTC,CASSTQGGTYEQYF,TRBV19,.,TRBJ2-7,.
TGTGCCAGCAGCCGTGACAGGGACCTCTATGGCTACACCTTC,CASSRDRDLYGYTF,TRBV7-9,TRBD1,TRBJ1-2,.
TGTGCCAGCACCGTATCCAGTCAGCCCCAGCATTTT,CASTVSSQPQHF,TRBV28,.,TRBJ1-5,.
TGTGCCAGCAGTTTCGAGGTCTACACCGGGGAGCTGTTTTTT,CASSFEVYTGELFF,TRBV28,.,TRBJ2-2,.
TGTGCCAGCGGTAACCGGGAAAAACTGTTTTTT,CASGNREKLFF,TRBV11-2,.,TRBJ1-4,once
TGTGCCAGCAGCTTAGGTATAACTAGTGTAAACAATGAGCAGTTCTTC,CASSLGITSVNNEQFF,TRBV11-1,.,TRBJ2-1,.
TGTGCCAGCAGCTTTCGACAGGGGGCGGGCAATGAGCAGTTCTTC,CASSFRQGAGNEQFF,TRBV7-2,TRBD1,TRBJ2-1,once
TGTGCCACCCGACAGCATGGGGCGGGAGCTAAAGATACGCAGTATTTT,CATRQHGAGAKDTQYF,TRBV24-1,TRBD2,TRBJ2-3,.
TGTGCCAGCAGCTTAGAGCGCACCTACGAGCAGTACTTC,CASSLERTYEQYF,TRBV11-3,.,TRBJ2-7,once
TGTGCCAGCAGCTTGGACAGATGGTCCTACGAGCAGTACTTC,CASSLDRWSYEQYF,TRBV5-4,.,TRBJ2-7,.